Following are 24 T cell receptor beta chains from one sample sequenced in a study of T cells after yellow fever vaccination. TCRdb itself ran the 5' RACE reads through MiXCR, one entry per CDR3 protein. The profile shows a few hundred thousand distinct CDR3 sequences, 6.9% of them singletons. Sequencing was performed on CD4+ T cells sorted from PBMCs, taken 15 days after the yellow fever booster vaccination. The source of these receptors is a man younger than 45 who received the YFV17D yellow fever vaccine.

The chain couples TRBV7-2 to TRBJ2-3, with a weak D call TRBD2 (6 bases). Germline values: CDR1 SGHTA, CDR2 FQGNSA. The germline V and J ends were trimmed by 4 bases and 0 bases, with 11 bases remaining between them. The CDR3 contains 15 residues. The CDR3 sequence is CASSSRSGSTDTQYF. DNA of the CDR3: TGTGCCAGCAGCTCGAGGAGCGGGAGCACAGATACGCAGTATTTT.

This clonotype was seen at least ten times. The V gene is TRBV11-2, the J gene TRBJ2-7, with 7 bases fitting TRBD2. V lost 8 bases to trimming and J lost 4 bases; unmatched junction nucleotides: 8. The CDR3 is made up of 13 amino acids. The V gene's germline CDR1 is SGHAT and CDR2 FQNNGV. This CDR3 reads CASRWAGVYEQYF. The CDR3, as DNA: TGTGCCAGCCGTTGGGCGGGAGTTTACGAGCAGTACTTC.

The chain combines TRBV20-1 with TRBJ2-3, with 7 bases fitting TRBD2. The CDR3 runs to 14 residues. V lost 2 bases, J lost 0 bases, and 2 bases stayed unmatched. Looked up from germline, CDR1 is DFQATT and CDR2 is SNEGSKA (reference sequence). The CDR3 loop reads CSARREASTDTQYF. Written as DNA, the CDR3 is TGCAGTGCTAGACGGGAGGCCAGCACAGATACGCAGTATTTT.

The chain carries TRBV28 and TRBJ2-3; possible D gene TRBD2, 5 bases. V gave up 8 bases and J gave up 3 bases, with 9 bases separating them. Per germline, CDR1 MDHEN and CDR2 SYDVKM. The CDR3 covers 12 residues. The CDR3 sequence is CASGSTTDTQYF. CDR3 bases: TGTGCCAGCGGGAGTACAACAGATACGCAGTATTTT.

This clonotype was counted between two and nine times. This rearrangement joins TRBV10-3 to TRBJ2-7; 9 bases fit TRBD1. Germline-derived CDR1 and CDR2 are ENHRY and SYGVKD. V shed 4 bases and J 5 bases; nucleotides not matched to a gene: 9. The CDR3 spans 15 residues. The CDR3 nucleotides are TGTGCCATCAGTGCACAGGGGGCCGGAATTGACGAGCAGTACTTC. Protein product: CAISAQGAGIDEQYF.

This chain links TRBV20-1 with TRBJ2-5; possible D gene TRBD1, 7 bases. Looked up from germline, CDR1 is DFQATT and CDR2 is SNEGSKA (reference sequence). Trimming pared 2 bases from V and 1 base from J, leaving 17 bases between. The CDR3 spans 16 residues. CDR3 sequence reads: CSARLLRGAAQETQYF. In DNA form, the CDR3 reads TGCAGTGCTAGACTCCTCAGGGGGGCGGCCCAAGAGACCCAGTACTTC.

A few counts support this clonotype. The chain combines TRBV23-1 with TRBJ2-6; tentative D call: TRBD2 (5 bases). TRBV23-1 is sorted into the ORF group, with uncertain function. The CDR3 sequence is 17 residues long. V was cut by 8 bases and J by 4 bases, with 21 bases left in between. For the CDR3, the DNA is TGCGCCAGCCCCATGGTTAGGCCAACGGGGGGGGCCAACGTCCTGACTTTC. Protein sequence: CASPMVRPTGGANVLTF.

This clonotype was picked up a small number of times. The V call is TRBV4-3, the J call TRBJ1-1; weak D call: TRBD1 (5 bases). From germline, CDR1 is LGHNA and CDR2 YSLEER. The ends were cut back, 5 bases at V and 4 bases at J, with 14 bases in the middle. There are 14 residues in the CDR3. The CDR3 DNA reads as TGCGCCAGCAGCTCTCAGGGAAGGGTCACTGAAGCTTTCTTT. It translates to CASSSQGRVTEAFF.

The V gene is TRBV20-1, the J gene TRBJ1-1; 7 bases are shared with TRBD1. Germline-derived CDR1 and CDR2 are DFQATT and SNEGSKA (reference sequence). V gave up 0 bases and J gave up 3 bases; unmatched junction bases: 7. This CDR3 spans 15 amino acids. The CDR3 here is CSARDLRGQDTEAFF. The CDR3 DNA follows: TGCAGTGCTAGAGATCTTAGGGGGCAGGACACTGAAGCTTTCTTT.

This clonotype was observed at least ten times. The rearrangement joins TRBV5-1 to TRBJ1-1; TRBD1 is a possible D gene (6 bases). CDR3 length: 15 amino acids. V was trimmed by 0 bases and J by 1 base, leaving 10 bases between them. The germline V gene has CDR1 SGHRS and CDR2 YFSETQ. This chain's CDR3 is CASSLEGGSNTEAFF. In nucleotides, the CDR3 is TGCGCCAGCAGCTTGGAGGGGGGCTCGAACACTGAAGCTTTCTTT.

This clonotype was seen at least ten times. The chain has TRBV20-1 and TRBJ1-5; 8 bases align to TRBD1. Germline CDR1 reads DFQATT; CDR2 reads SNEGSKA (reference sequence). Trimming at V came to 3 bases and at J to 6 bases, leaving 7 bases not matched to a gene. The CDR3 runs 14 residues. The chain's CDR3 is CSARSRTGFQPQHF. DNA of the CDR3: TGCAGTGCTAGGTCCAGGACAGGGTTTCAGCCCCAGCATTTT.

This clonotype was observed a few times. J is TRBJ2-3 and V is TRBV7-2; D unresolved. The CDR3 is 15 amino acids. The V and J ends lost 1 base and 1 base respectively, with 9 bases between them. Germline CDR1 and CDR2: SGHTA and FQGNSA. The CDR3 region has the DNA TGTGCCAGCAGCTTAGGAGCCGCTGGCACAGATACGCAGTATTTT. This codes for CASSLGAAGTDTQYF.

In this sample, this clonotype turned up many times. The V and J genes are TRBV7-9 and TRBJ2-5; no clear D gene. CDR1 SEHNR and CDR2 FQNEAQ come from the germline V gene (reference sequence). CDR3 length equals 10 residues. V shed 5 bases and J shed 5 bases, with 3 bases lying between them. CDR3 DNA: TGTGCCAGCAGCCGGGAGACCCAGTACTTC. It specifies CASSRETQYF.

The genes are TRBV20-1 and TRBJ2-3; TRBD2 aligns across 12 bases. V lost 5 bases, J lost 0 bases, and 9 bases stayed unmatched. The CDR3 is 17 residues long. Germline-derived CDR1 and CDR2 are DFQATT and SNEGSKA (reference sequence). CDR3 residues: CSAGGLAGRSSTDTQYF. The CDR3 coding sequence is TGCAGTGCTGGAGGACTAGCGGGACGGTCTAGCACAGATACGCAGTATTTT.

This clonotype was observed at least ten times. The rearrangement links TRBV4-3 to TRBJ2-1, with 7 bases aligning to TRBD2. The germline V gene has CDR1 LGHNA and CDR2 YSLEER. This CDR3 contains 14 residues. The trim removed 5 bases at V and 4 bases at J, leaving 5 bases unmatched. For the CDR3, the DNA is TGCGCCAGCAGCAGTCTAGCGGCTTACAATGAGCAGTTCTTC. Residues: CASSSLAAYNEQFF.

This clonotype has a handful of counts. The V call is TRBV20-1, the J call TRBJ1-3; TRBD1 is a possible D gene (5 bases). Germline V gene data show CDR1 as DFQATT and CDR2 as SNEGSKA (reference sequence). The V gene lost 0 bases and the J gene lost 0 bases, with 18 bases spanning the gap. The CDR3 runs 18 residues. The CDR3 protein is CSARDPLGGAFSGNTIYF. As DNA, the CDR3 is TGCAGTGCTAGAGATCCCCTCGGAGGGGCCTTCTCTGGAAACACCATATATTTT.

This clonotype was counted a few times. V usage is TRBV6-1 and J usage is TRBJ2-2; 8 bases map to TRBD1. V lost 6 bases and J lost 6; bases outside the gene matches: 6. The V gene's germline CDR1 is MNHNS and CDR2 SASEGT. The CDR3 contains 14 residues. CDR3 loop: CASRPRGLAGELFF. The CDR3 DNA reads TGTGCCAGCAGGCCCAGGGGGCTCGCCGGGGAGCTGTTTTTT.

The chain carries TRBV30 and TRBJ2-3; D perhaps matches TRBD1 (5 bases). The length of the CDR3 is 16 residues. V was clipped by 1 base and J by 2 bases, with 16 bases between them. Germline values: CDR1 GTSNPN, CDR2 SVGIG (reference sequence). The CDR3 nucleotides are TGTGCCTGGAGTGGGGGCCCTGAGGTATTCACAGATACGCAGTATTTT. Amino acids: CAWSGGPEVFTDTQYF.

This clonotype showed up many times. The V gene is TRBV29-1, the J gene TRBJ2-1; perhaps TRBD2 as D (6 bases). Germline loops: CDR1 SQVTM, CDR2 ANQGSEA. The ends were cut back, 5 bases at V and 0 bases at J, with 8 bases in the middle. This CDR3 spans 13 amino acids. The CDR3 spells CSVRRGSYNEQFF. The CDR3 DNA is TGCAGCGTTCGGCGGGGCTCCTACAATGAGCAGTTCTTC.

The chain links TRBV7-8 to TRBJ2-7; possibly TRBD2 for D (6 bases). This CDR3 is 14 amino acids long. Germline V gene data show CDR1 as SGHVS and CDR2 as FQNEAQ. The V end was cut by 6 bases, the J end by 6 bases, with 18 bases between. CDR3 nucleotide sequence: TGTGCCAGCAGTTATAGCGGTGACTACTTCGAGCAGTACTTC. It translates to CASSYSGDYFEQYF.

In its sample, this clonotype was seen many times. The chain couples TRBV27 to TRBJ2-1; 7 bases agree with TRBD2. The length of the CDR3 is 17 residues. V gave up 0 bases and J gave up 1 base; unmatched junction bases: 6. CDR1 and CDR2 from the germline V gene are MNHEY and SMNVEV (reference sequence). CDR3 nucleotides: TGTGCCAGCAGTTTATCAGCGGCGGGAGTATCCTACAATGAGCAGTTCTTC. Protein: CASSLSAAGVSYNEQFF.

This clonotype has ten or more counts. This chain connects TRBV5-1 to TRBJ2-1; D tentatively fits TRBD1 or TRBD2 (5 bases each). V was cut by 2 bases and J by 6 bases, with 15 bases left in between. Germline V gene lookup returns CDR1 SGHRS and CDR2 YFSETQ. CDR3 length equals 15 residues. The CDR3 DNA follows: TGCGCCAGCAGCTTAGGGACCCCGGCTCTCAATGAGCAGTTCTTC. The encoded protein is CASSLGTPALNEQFF.

The chain has TRBV7-2 and TRBJ2-7; 9 positions match TRBD2. Unmatched junction bases numbered 8, after V lost 5 bases and J lost 3 bases. The CDR3 extends over 15 amino acids. Germline CDR1 SGHTA, CDR2 FQGNSA. The CDR3 nucleotides read TGTGCCAGCAGCCCGCTAGCGGGGAACTTCTACGAGCAGTACTTC. It is translated as CASSPLAGNFYEQYF.

V usage is TRBV7-9 and J usage is TRBJ2-5; maybe TRBD2 (6 bases). V lost 1 base and J lost 1, with 10 bases in between. The germline CDR1 and CDR2 sequences are SEHNR and FQNEAQ (reference sequence). There are 15 residues in the CDR3. The CDR3 region has the DNA TGTGCCAGCAGCTTAGTAGGTAGCGGCCAAGAGACCCAGTACTTC. Its protein product is CASSLVGSGQETQYF.